This TCR beta chain is drawn from a study of CD8 T cells in Susac syndrome. From blood CD8+ and CD4+ T cells, TCR beta sequences were generated. Negative isolation yielded the CD8+ and CD4+ T cells, while FACS enriched the TEMRA cells. V dropped 5 bases and J dropped 1; count of bases not matched to a gene: 17. The CDR3 length is 18 residues. Germline V lookup: CDR1 SGHAT, CDR2 FQNNGV. cDNA came from roughly 0.5 to 1 ug RNA primed by random hexamers. Multiplex PCR with immunoSEQ amplified the TCR beta CDR3 across 54 Vbeta and 13 Jbeta. One entry per CDR3 protein results from TCRdb running MiXCR on the immunoSEQ multiplex PCR reads. The sample contains fewer than 150,000 distinct CDR3 sequences, roughly 95% of which appear only once.

V usage is TRBV11-2 and J usage is TRBJ2-7; 7 bases are shared with TRBD2. The sample comprised CD4+ T cells from PBMCs. The sequence was obtained from a human donor in good health. CDR3 DNA sequence: TGTGCCAGCAGCCTGAGGGCGGGAGTGCGAATAAGATCCTACGAGCAGTACTTC. This codes for CASSLRAGVRIRSYEQYF.